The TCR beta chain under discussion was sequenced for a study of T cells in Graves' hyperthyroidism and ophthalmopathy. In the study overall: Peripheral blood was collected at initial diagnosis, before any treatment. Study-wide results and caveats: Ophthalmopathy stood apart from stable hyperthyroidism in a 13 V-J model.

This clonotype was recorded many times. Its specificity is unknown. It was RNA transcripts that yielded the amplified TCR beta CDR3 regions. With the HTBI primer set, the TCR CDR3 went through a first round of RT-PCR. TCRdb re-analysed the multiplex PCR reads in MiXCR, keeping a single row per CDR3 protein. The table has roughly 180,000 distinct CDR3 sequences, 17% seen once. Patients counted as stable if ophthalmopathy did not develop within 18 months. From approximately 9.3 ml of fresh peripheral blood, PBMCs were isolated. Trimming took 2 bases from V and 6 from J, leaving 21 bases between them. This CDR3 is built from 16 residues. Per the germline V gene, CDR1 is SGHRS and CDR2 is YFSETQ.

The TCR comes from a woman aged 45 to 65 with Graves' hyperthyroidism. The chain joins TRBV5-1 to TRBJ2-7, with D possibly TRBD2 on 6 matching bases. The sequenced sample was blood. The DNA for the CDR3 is TGCGCCAGCAGCTTTGACGGTAGCGGACCCTTCCTCGAGCAGTACTTC. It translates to CASSFDGSGPFLEQYF.